This T cell receptor beta chain emerged from a study of blood T cells in healthy people across ages. Points from the study as a whole: PBMCs were not sorted, which prevented a conclusive comparison of naive versus antigen-experienced cells.

Alongside a J-beta primer mix, a sample-barcoded 5' primer served in a second PCR lasting about 7 to 12 cycles. Each cDNA was tagged by a template-switch adaptor containing 12 random nucleotides. No fewer than 3 million CDR3-containing paired-end reads came from each sample. TCRdb re-derived calls from the 5' RACE reads in MiXCR, one entry per CDR3 protein. The sample has approximately 960,000 distinct CDR3 sequences, 25% to 35% seen once. The V gene's germline CDR1 is KGHDR and CDR2 SFDVKD. The CDR3 contains 14 residues. This clonotype was observed at least ten times. The antigen is not known. The junction does not match germline at one end; this may be a read error. The sample also formed part of further work on T cells of mothers and their children. That work contributes: The study recruited a few healthy Caucasian mothers and their six children as donors.

Sequenced material: blood. The source of this sequence is a woman aged 40 to 49 in good health. The J gene is TRBJ2-1, the V gene TRBV24-1; 7 positions match TRBD2. The CDR3 is CAASAWERGNEQFF. In DNA form, the CDR3 reads TGTGCCGCCAGTGCCTGGGAGCGGGGCAATGAGCAGTTCTTC.